This TCR beta chain derives from a study of early stage breast cancer tumors. Germline loops: CDR1 MNHEY, CDR2 SMNVEV (reference sequence). The CDR3 runs to 15 residues. Trimming pared 4 bases from V and 11 bases from J, leaving 24 bases between. This table comes from immunoSEQ multiplex PCR, and its TCRdb copy is limited to in-frame clones, with some not included. Among roughly 30,000 clones, more than 65% were seen once, and the ten largest hold about 4.5%. The chain employs TRBV27 and TRBJ2-7; D might be TRBD2 (5 bases). The TCR was taken from a middle-aged person with breast cancer. Sequences were obtained from blood. The CDR3 bases are TGTGCCAGCAGTTCTAAGGCAATGACTGGAACGGAGGAGTACTTC. This translates into CASSSKAMTGTEEYF.